Presented here are 16 T cell receptor beta chains from one specimen sequenced in a study of blood T cell repertoires in COVID-19 (dated by TCRdb to the early 2020s). Preparation of the library involved the immunoSEQ multiplex PCR assay. TCRdb holds this immuneACCESS table with in-frame rearrangements only. Some clones are missing; in checked studies, unresolved V genes explain under half, and the rest has no known cause. This sample comprises approximately 120,000 clones, around 63% of them detected only once. Of the sample, about 2.2% is held by the ten largest clones. The sample taken for sequencing was peripheral blood. The receptors were gathered from a woman between 65 and 79 years old with acute or convalescent COVID-19.

This chain uses TRBV29-1 with TRBJ2-5; 12 bases are shared with TRBD1. CDR1 and CDR2 from the germline V gene are SQVTM and ANQGSEA. The J segment lost 5 bases and the V segment lost 7 bases, leaving 8 bases of the junction unmatched. This CDR3 has 14 residues. The CDR3 sequence: CSASPGQGAETQYF. The CDR3 DNA is TGCAGCGCATCTCCGGGACAGGGGGCCGAGACCCAGTACTTC. The variable domain in full, completed from reference TRBV29-1 and TRBJ2-5, reads SAVISQKPSRDICQRGTSLTIQCQVDSQVTMMFWYRQQPGQSLTLIATANQGSEATYESGFVIDKFPISRPNLTFSTLTVSNMSPEDSSIYLCSASPGQGAETQYFGPGTRLLVL.

The rearrangement joins TRBV12-5 to TRBJ1-1, with 7 bases fitting TRBD1. Germline CDR1 is LGHNT and CDR2 is FRNRAP. The CDR3 totals 15 residues. With 7 bases clipped from V and 6 bases from J, the junction kept 14 bases outside the gene matches. The CDR3 bases are TGTGCTAGTGCTCCATTGACAGGGATTACGGCTGAAGCTTTCTTT. Amino acids: CASAPLTGITAEAFF. Full variable domain (remainder filled in from reference TRBV12-5 and TRBJ1-1): DARVTQTPRHKVTEMGQEVTMRCQPILGHNTVFWYRQTMMQGLELLAYFRNRAPLDDSGMPKDRFSAEMPDATLATLKIQPSEPRDSAVYFCASAPLTGITAEAFFGQGTRLTVV.

V usage is TRBV7-9 and J usage is TRBJ1-3; 7 positions agree with TRBD1. J lost 2 bases, V lost 5 bases, and 3 bases had no gene match. There are 14 residues in the CDR3. Per germline, CDR1 SEHNR and CDR2 FQNEAQ (reference sequence). The DNA for the CDR3 is TGTGCCAGCAGCCTGGGGACAGCTGGAAACACCATATATTTT. This codes for CASSLGTAGNTIYF.

The V call is TRBV5-1, the J call TRBJ1-1, with a tentative D call TRBD1 (5 bases). The germline V gene encodes CDR1 SGHRS and CDR2 YFSETQ. The CDR3 is 13 amino acids. Between the trimmed V and J ends, which lost 2 bases and 4 bases, there was a span of 9 bases. The CDR3 region is CASSFGQGTEAFF. CDR3 coding DNA: TGCGCCAGCAGCTTCGGTCAGGGCACTGAAGCTTTCTTT.

Written as DNA, the CDR3 is TGCGCCAGCAGAGGGGAGGCTTTTTCGCTCCGTACCGAGCAGTACTTC. Its translation is CASRGEAFSLRTEQYF. The genes are TRBV5-1 and TRBJ2-7, with D perhaps TRBD2 (6 bases). This CDR3 is 16 amino acids long. The ends were cut back, 5 bases at V and 6 bases at J, with 24 bases in the middle. Germline V gene data show CDR1 as SGHRS and CDR2 as YFSETQ.

This clone has only a few counts. The V and J genes are TRBV28 and TRBJ1-1, with 10 bases that match TRBD1. CDR3 length: 15 residues. Germline V CDR1 and CDR2: MDHEN, SYDVKM. Trimming cost V 6 bases and J 3 bases; bases outside gene matches: 7. CDR3 loop: CASRPDRGPDTEAFF. The CDR3 region has the DNA TGTGCCAGCAGACCCGACAGGGGGCCGGACACTGAAGCTTTCTTT.

For this clone: The sample holds other DNA sequences that translate to the same CDR3. The gene calls are TRBV5-1 and TRBJ2-5; a possible D gene is TRBD1 (5 bases). V dropped 0 bases and J dropped 5 bases, with 14 bases sitting between them. There are 15 residues in the CDR3. Germline V gene lookup returns CDR1 SGHRS and CDR2 YFSETQ. CDR3 sequence reads: CASSLEGRGTETQYF. The DNA of the CDR3 is TGCGCCAGCAGCTTGGAGGGTAGGGGAACTGAGACCCAGTACTTC.

The chain joins TRBV27 to TRBJ2-7, with 7 bases identical to TRBD2. The V gene end was trimmed by 4 bases and the J gene end by 5 bases; junction bases not matched to a gene: 11. CDR3 size: 15 residues. From germline, CDR1 is MNHEY and CDR2 SMNVEV (reference sequence). CDR3 loop: CASSSYLAGRDEQYF. In DNA, the CDR3 is TGTGCCAGCAGTTCTTACTTAGCGGGCAGGGACGAGCAGTACTTC.

This clone turned up a few times. The chain links TRBV10-3 to TRBJ1-4; D is possibly TRBD1 (5 bases). Germline CDR1 ENHRY, CDR2 SYGVKD. The CDR3 runs 14 residues. The V gene lost 6 bases and the J gene lost 8 bases, with 16 bases spanning the gap. In DNA form, the CDR3 reads TGTGCCATCAGCTCAGGGTTTTTTCGGGAAAAACTGTTTTTT. It is translated as CAISSGFFREKLFF.

This clone was detected only once. DNA of the CDR3: TGTGCCACCCTAAACAGGGGGCGAGGTGGCTACACCTTC. Residues: CATLNRGRGGYTF. The chain has TRBV19 and TRBJ1-2, with 9 bases identical to TRBD1. The CDR3 extends over 13 amino acids. J gave up 7 bases and V 10 bases, and 10 bases lay outside the gene matches. Germline V gene data show CDR1 as LNHDA and CDR2 as SQIVND (reference sequence).

The chain links TRBV18 to TRBJ1-2, with 9 nucleotides matching TRBD1. The junction had 4 bases not matched to a gene; V was cut back by 2 bases and J by 6 bases. CDR3 length equals 14 residues. Germline loops: CDR1 KGHSH, CDR2 LQKENI. CDR3 in amino acids: CASSPGTGNNGYTF. For the CDR3, the DNA is TGTGCCAGCTCACCAGGGACAGGGAATAATGGCTACACCTTC.

The chain joins TRBV4-3 to TRBJ1-1, with D possibly matching TRBD1 (5 bases). CDR3 length: 14 amino acids. The V end lost 6 bases, the J end lost 1 base, and 12 bases lay between the germline ends. From germline, CDR1 is LGHNA and CDR2 YSLEER. Here the CDR3 DNA reads TGCGCCAGCAGGCTGGGGCCAGAGAACACTGAAGCTTTCTTT. Translated, it gives CASRLGPENTEAFF.

The chain employs TRBV15 and TRBJ1-6; D is possibly TRBD1 (5 bases). CDR3 length: 14 residues. Trimming pared 3 bases from V and 9 bases from J, leaving 12 bases between. Germline CDR1 LNHNV, CDR2 YYDKDF (reference sequence). The CDR3 coding sequence is TGTGCCACCAGCAGTGGGCAGGGCGCTTCACCCCTCCACTTT. The encoded protein is CATSSGQGASPLHF.

The chain has TRBV5-6 and TRBJ2-2; 7 positions agree with TRBD1. Per germline, CDR1 SGHDT and CDR2 YYEEEE. The trim removed 3 bases at V and 3 bases at J, leaving 8 bases unmatched. The CDR3 covers 16 residues. The CDR3 nucleotides are TGTGCCAGCAGCTACCTCCCGGGACAGTACACCGGGGAGCTGTTTTTT. This codes for CASSYLPGQYTGELFF.

The J gene is TRBJ2-7, the V gene TRBV6-5; a possible D gene is TRBD1 (6 bases). From germline, CDR1 is MNHEY and CDR2 SVGAGI. CDR3 length: 13 amino acids. With 1 base removed from V and 5 bases from J, the gap between germline ends came to 9 bases. The chain's CDR3 is CASSYWAGDEQYF. In nucleotides, the CDR3 is TGTGCCAGCAGTTACTGGGCAGGGGACGAGCAGTACTTC.

The rearrangement joins TRBV5-1 to TRBJ2-4, with no clear D. Germline V lookup: CDR1 SGHRS, CDR2 YFSETQ. The CDR3 is 14 residues long. V lost 3 bases and J 0 bases, leaving 7 bases between the germline ends. The CDR3 is CASSSTTAKNIQYF. CDR3 nucleotide sequence: TGCGCCAGCAGCTCGACAACAGCCAAAAACATTCAGTACTTC.